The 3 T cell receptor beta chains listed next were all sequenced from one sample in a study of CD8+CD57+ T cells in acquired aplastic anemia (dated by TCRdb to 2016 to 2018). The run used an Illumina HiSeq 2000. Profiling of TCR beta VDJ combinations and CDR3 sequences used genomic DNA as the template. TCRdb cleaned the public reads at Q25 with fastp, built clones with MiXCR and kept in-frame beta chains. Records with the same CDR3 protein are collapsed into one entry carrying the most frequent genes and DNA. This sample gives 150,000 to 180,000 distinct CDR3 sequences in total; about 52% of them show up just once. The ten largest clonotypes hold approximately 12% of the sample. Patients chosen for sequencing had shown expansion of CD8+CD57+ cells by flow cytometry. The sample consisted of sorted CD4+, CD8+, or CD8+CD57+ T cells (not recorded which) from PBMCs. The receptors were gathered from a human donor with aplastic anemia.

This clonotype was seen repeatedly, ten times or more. The CDR3 is CASRLNTEAFF. The CDR3 coding sequence is TGTGCCAGCAGGCTTAACACTGAAGCTTTCTTT. This chain connects TRBV12-3 or TRBV12-4 to TRBJ1-1; unclear D gene. Between the trimmed V and J ends, which lost 6 bases and 2 bases, there was a span of 4 bases. This CDR3 has 11 amino acids.

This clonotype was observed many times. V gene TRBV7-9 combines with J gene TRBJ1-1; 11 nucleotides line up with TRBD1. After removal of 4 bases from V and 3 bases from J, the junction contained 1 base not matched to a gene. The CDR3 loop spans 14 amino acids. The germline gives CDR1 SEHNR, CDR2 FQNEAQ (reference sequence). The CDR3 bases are TGTGCCAGCAGCTCGGGACAGGGGGACACTGAAGCTTTCTTT. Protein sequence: CASSSGQGDTEAFF.

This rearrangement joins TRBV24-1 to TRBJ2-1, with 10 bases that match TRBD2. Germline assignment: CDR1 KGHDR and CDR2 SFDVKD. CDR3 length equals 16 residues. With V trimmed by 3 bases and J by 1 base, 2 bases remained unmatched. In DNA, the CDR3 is TGTGCCACCAGTGATCATAGCGGGGGGTCCTACAATGAGCAGTTCTTC. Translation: CATSDHSGGSYNEQFF.